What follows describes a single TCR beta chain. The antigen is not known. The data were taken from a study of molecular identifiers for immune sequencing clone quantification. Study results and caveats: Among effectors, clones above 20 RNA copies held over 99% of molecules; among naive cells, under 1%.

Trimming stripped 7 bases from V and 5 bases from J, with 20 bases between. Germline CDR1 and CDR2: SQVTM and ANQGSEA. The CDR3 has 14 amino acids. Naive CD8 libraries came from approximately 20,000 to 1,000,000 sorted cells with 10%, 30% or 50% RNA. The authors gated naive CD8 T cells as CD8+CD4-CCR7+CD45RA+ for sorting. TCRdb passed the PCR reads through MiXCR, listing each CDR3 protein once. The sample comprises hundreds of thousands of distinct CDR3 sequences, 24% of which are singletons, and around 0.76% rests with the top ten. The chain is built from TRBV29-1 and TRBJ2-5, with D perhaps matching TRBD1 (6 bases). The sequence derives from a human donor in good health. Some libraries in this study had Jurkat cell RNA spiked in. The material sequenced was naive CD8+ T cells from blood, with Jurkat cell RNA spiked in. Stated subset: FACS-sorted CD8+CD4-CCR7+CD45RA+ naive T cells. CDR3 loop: CSAEGDDRIETQYF. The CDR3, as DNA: TGCAGCGCCGAGGGGGATGACAGGATTGAGACCCAGTACTTC.